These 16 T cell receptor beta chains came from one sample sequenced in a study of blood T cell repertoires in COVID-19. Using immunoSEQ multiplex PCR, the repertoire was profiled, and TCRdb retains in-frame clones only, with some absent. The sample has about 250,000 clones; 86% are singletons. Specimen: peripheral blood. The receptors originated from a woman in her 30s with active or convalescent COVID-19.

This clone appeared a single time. CDR3 sequence (DNA): TGTGCCAGTATCAAAGTCGGGCAGGGGGCTGATGAGCAGTTCTTC. Translated, it gives CASIKVGQGADEQFF. This chain connects TRBV19 to TRBJ2-1; 8 positions agree with TRBD1. The V gene end was trimmed by 7 bases and the J gene end by 8 bases; junction bases not matched to a gene: 13. CDR3 length equals 15 residues. Germline CDR1 is LNHDA and CDR2 is SQIVND (reference sequence). Full variable domain (rest looked up from reference TRBV19 and TRBJ2-1): DGGITQSPKYLFRKEGQNVTLSCEQNLNHDAMYWYRQDPGQGLRLIYYSQIVNDFQKGDIAEGYSVSREKKESFPLTVTSAQKNPTAFYLCASIKVGQGADEQFFGPGTRLTVL.

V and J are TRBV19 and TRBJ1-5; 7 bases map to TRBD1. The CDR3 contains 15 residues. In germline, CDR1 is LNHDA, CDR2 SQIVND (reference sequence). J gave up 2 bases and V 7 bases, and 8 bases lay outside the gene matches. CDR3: CASIHRGSGNQPQHF. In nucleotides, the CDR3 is TGTGCCAGTATACACAGGGGAAGTGGCAATCAGCCCCAGCATTTT. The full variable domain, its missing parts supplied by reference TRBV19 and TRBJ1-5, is DGGITQSPKYLFRKEGQNVTLSCEQNLNHDAMYWYRQDPGQGLRLIYYSQIVNDFQKGDIAEGYSVSREKKESFPLTVTSAQKNPTAFYLCASIHRGSGNQPQHFGDGTRLSIL.

CDR3 nucleotides: TGCGCCAGCAGCCTGAGGCAAAGCGCCTACAATGAGCAGTTCTTC. This translates into CASSLRQSAYNEQFF. The chain joins TRBV5-1 to TRBJ2-1; D is uncertain. This CDR3 region has 15 residues. The V and J ends lost 4 bases and 2 bases respectively, with 13 bases between them. Germline CDR1 is SGHRS and CDR2 is YFSETQ.

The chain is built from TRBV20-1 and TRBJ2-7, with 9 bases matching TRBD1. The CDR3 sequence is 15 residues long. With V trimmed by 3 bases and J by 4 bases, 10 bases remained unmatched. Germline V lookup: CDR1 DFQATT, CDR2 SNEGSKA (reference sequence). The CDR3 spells CSASVPGTGRYEQYF. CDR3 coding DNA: TGCAGTGCTAGTGTTCCCGGGACAGGGAGATACGAGCAGTACTTC.

The CDR3 DNA follows: TGTGCCAGCAGCCCCAAGGGGTACAGGGGGCCTTATAATTCACCCCTCCACTTT. This gives the protein CASSPKGYRGPYNSPLHF. The gene calls are TRBV21-1 and TRBJ1-6; no DNA check was done on the table's D call, TRBD1. TRBV21-1 is given as a pseudogene. This CDR3 region has 18 residues.

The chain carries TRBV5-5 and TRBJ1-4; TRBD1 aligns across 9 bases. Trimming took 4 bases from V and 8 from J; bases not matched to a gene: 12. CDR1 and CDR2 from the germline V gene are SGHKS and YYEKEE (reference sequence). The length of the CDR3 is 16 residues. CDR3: CASSLRWDRVIEKLFF. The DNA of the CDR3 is TGTGCCAGCAGCCTCCGTTGGGACAGGGTAATCGAAAAACTGTTTTTT.

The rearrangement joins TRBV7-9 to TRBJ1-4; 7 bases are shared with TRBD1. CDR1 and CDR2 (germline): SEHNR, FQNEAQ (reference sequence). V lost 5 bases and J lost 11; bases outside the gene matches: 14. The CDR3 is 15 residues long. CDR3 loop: CASSNRDRRMGKLFF. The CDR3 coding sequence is TGTGCCAGCAGCAACCGGGACAGACGAATGGGGAAACTGTTTTTT.

DNA for the CDR3: TGTGCCAGCAGTTTCCGTAGCCTAGCGGGGGTCTACAATGAGCAGTTCTTC. Encoded protein: CASSFRSLAGVYNEQFF. The chain combines TRBV2 with TRBJ2-1; 10 bases align to TRBD2. The V gene end was trimmed by 5 bases and the J gene end by 3 bases; junction bases not matched to a gene: 10. This CDR3 spans 17 amino acids. Germline loops: CDR1 SNHLY, CDR2 FYNNEI.

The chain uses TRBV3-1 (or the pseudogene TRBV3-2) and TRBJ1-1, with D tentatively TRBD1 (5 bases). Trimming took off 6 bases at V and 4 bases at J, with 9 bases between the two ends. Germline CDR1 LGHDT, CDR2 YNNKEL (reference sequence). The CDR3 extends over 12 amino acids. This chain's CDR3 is CASSGDSTEAFF. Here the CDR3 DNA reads TGTGCCAGCAGTGGAGACAGCACTGAAGCTTTCTTT.

Here the CDR3 reads CASSFGGVGSPLHF. DNA for the CDR3: TGTGCCAGCAGTTTCGGGGGGGTTGGCTCACCCCTCCACTTT. The chain combines TRBV27 with TRBJ1-6, with a weak D call TRBD1 (5 bases). The CDR3 is 14 residues long. V was clipped by 3 bases and J by 10 bases, with 13 bases between them. CDR1 MNHEY and CDR2 SMNVEV come from the germline V gene (reference sequence).

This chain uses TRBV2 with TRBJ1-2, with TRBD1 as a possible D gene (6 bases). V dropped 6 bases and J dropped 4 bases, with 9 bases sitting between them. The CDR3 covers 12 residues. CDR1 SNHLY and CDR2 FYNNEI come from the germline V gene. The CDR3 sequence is CASRQGGYGYTF. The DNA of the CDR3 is TGTGCCAGCAGACAGGGCGGCTATGGCTACACCTTC. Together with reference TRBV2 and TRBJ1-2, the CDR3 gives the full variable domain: EPEVTQTPSHQVTQMGQEVILRCVPISNHLYFYWYRQILGQKVEFLVSFYNNEISEKSEIFDDQFSVERPDGSNFTLKIRSTKLEDSAMYFCASRQGGYGYTFGSGTRLTVV.

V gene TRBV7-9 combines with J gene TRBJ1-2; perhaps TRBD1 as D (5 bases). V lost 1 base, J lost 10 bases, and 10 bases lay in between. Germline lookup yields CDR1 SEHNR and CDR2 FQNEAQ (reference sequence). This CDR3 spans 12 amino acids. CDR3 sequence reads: CASSLVAGIYTF. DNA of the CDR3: TGTGCCAGCAGCTTAGTTGCAGGGATCTACACCTTC.

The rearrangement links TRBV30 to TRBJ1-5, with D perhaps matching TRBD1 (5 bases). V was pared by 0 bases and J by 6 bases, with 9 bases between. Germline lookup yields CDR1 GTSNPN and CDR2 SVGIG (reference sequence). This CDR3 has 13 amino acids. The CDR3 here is CAWSVAGPQPQHF. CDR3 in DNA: TGTGCCTGGAGTGTGGCGGGGCCTCAGCCCCAGCATTTT.

This chain's CDR3 is CASRGQGSYNSPLHF. CDR3 sequence (DNA): TGTGCCAGCAGGGGACAGGGCTCCTATAATTCACCCCTCCACTTT. The gene calls are TRBV6-5 and TRBJ1-6, with 9 bases fitting TRBD1. Trimming removed 6 bases from V and 0 bases from J; junction bases left unmatched: 0. The germline CDR1 and CDR2 sequences are MNHEY and SVGAGI. The CDR3 totals 15 residues.

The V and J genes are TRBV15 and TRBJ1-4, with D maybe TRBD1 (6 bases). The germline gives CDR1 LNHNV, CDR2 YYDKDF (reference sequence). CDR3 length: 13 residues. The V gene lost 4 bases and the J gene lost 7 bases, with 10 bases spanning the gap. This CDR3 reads CATSNRVAEKLFF. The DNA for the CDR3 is TGTGCCACCAGCAACAGGGTGGCTGAAAAACTGTTTTTT.

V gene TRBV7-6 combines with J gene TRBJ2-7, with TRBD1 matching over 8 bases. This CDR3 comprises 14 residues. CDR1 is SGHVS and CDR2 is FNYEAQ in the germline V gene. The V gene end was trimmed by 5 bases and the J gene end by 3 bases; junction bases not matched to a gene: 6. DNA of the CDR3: TGTGCCAGCAGCCCGGGACAGGCCGACTACGAGCAGTACTTC. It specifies CASSPGQADYEQYF.